Presented here are 29 T cell receptor beta chains from one specimen sequenced in a study of beta chain features in type 1 diabetes. Regarding the study as a whole: Shortening of TCRB CDR3s, moderate but significant, appeared in all four CD4+ subsets of Type 1 diabetes patients.

These receptors are not linked to any known antigen. Of the isolated RNA, all was reverse transcribed, and so the sequenced material was expressed TCRB transcripts. TCRdb's copy holds only in-frame clones and misses some; the assay was immunoSEQ multiplex PCR. The sample carries 100,000 to 150,000 clones, 7.5% to 9.5% recorded once. Source material: central memory CD4+ T cells from blood. The receptors originated from a man aged 25 to 40 with type 1 diabetes.

This clone was found a few times. The V gene is TRBV28, the J gene TRBJ2-7; TRBD1 is a possible D gene (5 bases). CDR1 is MDHEN and CDR2 is SYDVKM in the germline V gene. The CDR3 covers 15 residues. V shed 3 bases and J shed 3 bases, with 15 bases lying between them. The CDR3, as DNA: TGTGCCAGCAGTTTGCCCCTTCAGGGCAGCTACGAGCAGTACTTC. It specifies CASSLPLQGSYEQYF.

This clone appeared a few times. This rearrangement joins TRBV7-6 to TRBJ2-1, with 8 bases identical to TRBD2. The CDR3 extends over 16 amino acids. Germline trimming cut 1 base from V and 0 bases from J; bases unmatched to any gene: 2. Germline values: CDR1 SGHVS, CDR2 FNYEAQ. The CDR3 sequence: CASSLGSGGSYNEQFF. DNA for the CDR3: TGTGCCAGCAGCTTAGGCAGCGGGGGCTCCTACAATGAGCAGTTCTTC.

The chain combines TRBV5-4 with TRBJ1-2, with 8 bases fitting TRBD1. V trimming: 4 bases; J trimming: 5 bases; junction bases outside the gene matches: 4. This CDR3 comprises 13 residues. Germline lookup yields CDR1 SGHNT and CDR2 YYREEE (reference sequence). CDR3 sequence: CASSLQGEYGYTF. The CDR3 nucleotides read TGTGCCAGCAGCCTACAGGGGGAGTATGGCTACACCTTC.

This clone was detected only a few times. The rearrangement uses TRBV7-9 and TRBJ2-2; no clear D gene. V lost 4 bases and J 1 base, leaving 13 bases between the germline ends. This CDR3 spans 16 amino acids. Germline loops: CDR1 SEHNR, CDR2 FQNEAQ (reference sequence). CDR3 DNA sequence: TGTGCCAGCAGCTACGGGTCAGCGATGAACACCGGGGAGCTGTTTTTT. Its translation is CASSYGSAMNTGELFF.

This clone was seen at least ten times. The rearrangement links TRBV5-4 to TRBJ2-1, with 7 bases identical to TRBD2. CDR3 length: 15 residues. With 2 bases clipped from V and 3 bases from J, the junction kept 5 bases outside the gene matches. Germline assignment: CDR1 SGHNT and CDR2 YYREEE (reference sequence). The DNA for the CDR3 is TGTGCCAGCAGCTTCGAAGCGGGGCTCTACAATGAGCAGTTCTTC. The encoded protein is CASSFEAGLYNEQFF.

The table lists this clone with many counts. V and J are TRBV5-4 and TRBJ2-1; 7 positions agree with TRBD1. Germline-derived CDR1 and CDR2 are SGHNT and YYREEE (reference sequence). This CDR3 has 16 residues. J gave up 6 bases and V 2 bases, and 11 bases lay outside the gene matches. CDR3 sequence (DNA): TGTGCCAGCAGCTTAGAAGCCGGGACAGCGACCAATGAGCAGTTCTTC. It specifies CASSLEAGTATNEQFF.

The table lists this clone with a few counts. The chain joins TRBV6-5 to TRBJ2-6, with D possibly matching TRBD2 (6 bases). V lost 6 bases and J 2 bases, leaving 8 bases between the germline ends. The CDR3 has 14 amino acids. Germline V gene sequence: CDR1 MNHEY, CDR2 SVGAGI. The CDR3: CASRSGAGANVLTF. The CDR3 nucleotides read TGTGCCAGCAGGTCGGGGGCTGGGGCCAACGTCCTGACTTTC.

A few counts support this clone. V is TRBV6-1 and J is TRBJ2-1, with a tentative D call TRBD1 (6 bases). Germline CDR1 MNHNS, CDR2 SASEGT. V lost 6 bases, J lost 7 bases, and 13 bases lay in between. The CDR3 totals 13 residues. For the CDR3, the DNA is TGTGCCAGCAGGAGGGGGATAGGAAATGAGCAGTTCTTC. Its protein is CASRRGIGNEQFF.

This clone turned up a few times. V is TRBV19 and J is TRBJ2-7, with D perhaps matching TRBD2 (5 bases). V lost 5 bases to trimming and J lost 3 bases, with 11 bases between them. Looked up from germline, CDR1 is LNHDA and CDR2 is SQIVND (reference sequence). The CDR3 contains 13 residues. In nucleotides, the CDR3 is TGTGCCAGTAGTGTGGCAGAGGGCTACGAGCAGTACTTC. It codes for CASSVAEGYEQYF.

This clone was observed a handful of times. The chain carries TRBV7-2 and TRBJ2-1, with D possibly matching TRBD2 (6 bases). The CDR3 has 16 amino acids. Trimming cost V 0 bases and J 0 bases, with 9 bases left between them. Germline loops: CDR1 SGHTA, CDR2 FQGNSA. CDR3 sequence reads: CASSLARGSSYNEQFF. CDR3 nucleotide sequence: TGTGCCAGCAGCTTAGCTCGGGGGAGCTCCTACAATGAGCAGTTCTTC.

This clone turned up a few times. The chain combines TRBV2 with TRBJ2-2; D is uncertain. This CDR3 has 13 residues. CDR1 and CDR2 from the germline V gene are SNHLY and FYNNEI. Trimming removed 4 bases at V and 6 bases at J, with 9 bases between. CDR3 region: CASSVYVAGELFF. The CDR3 DNA follows: TGTGCCAGCAGTGTGTATGTAGCCGGGGAGCTGTTTTTT.

V and J are TRBV7-2 and TRBJ1-1, with 8 bases lining up with TRBD1. The CDR3 contains 15 residues. With 5 bases clipped from V and 4 bases from J, the junction kept 9 bases outside the gene matches. Germline loops: CDR1 SGHTA, CDR2 FQGNSA. The CDR3 protein is CASSPRQGRVTEAFF. CDR3 sequence (DNA): TGTGCCAGCAGCCCCCGACAGGGGAGGGTCACTGAAGCTTTCTTT. Full variable domain (outside the CDR3, taken from reference TRBV7-2 and TRBJ1-1): GAGVSQSPSNKVTEKGKDVELRCDPISGHTALYWYRQSLGQGLEFLIYFQGNSAPDKSGLPSDRFSAERTGGSVSTLTIQRTQQEDSAVYLCASSPRQGRVTEAFFGQGTRLTVV.

This clone has just a few counts. The CDR3 DNA follows: TGTGCCTGGAGTGTCAATGCGGGGGAGAAGGATACGCAGTATTTT. Protein product: CAWSVNAGEKDTQYF. The V and J genes are TRBV30 and TRBJ2-3, with TRBD2 matching over 7 bases. V was clipped by 0 bases and J by 6 bases; unmatched bases: 9. In germline, CDR1 is GTSNPN, CDR2 SVGIG (reference sequence). The CDR3 length is 15 residues.

V and J are TRBV5-1 and TRBJ1-6; D perhaps matches TRBD1 (5 bases). V dropped 0 bases and J dropped 9 bases, with 13 bases sitting between them. The V gene's germline CDR1 is SGHRS and CDR2 YFSETQ. This CDR3 has 15 residues. CDR3 nucleotide sequence: TGCGCCAGCAGCTTGGTCCAGGGTTTCGGTTCACCCCTCCACTTT. This codes for CASSLVQGFGSPLHF. The complete variable domain, with remaining parts taken from reference TRBV5-1 and TRBJ1-6, reads KAGVTQTPRYLIKTRGQQVTLSCSPISGHRSVSWYQQTPGQGLQFLFEYFSETQRNKGNFPGRFSGRQFSNSRSEMNVSTLELGDSALYLCASSLVQGFGSPLHFGNGTRLTVT.

A few counts support this clone. V is TRBV29-1 and J is TRBJ1-1; D may be TRBD1 (6 bases). V gave up 3 bases and J gave up 1 base, with 9 bases separating them. Germline assignment: CDR1 SQVTM and CDR2 ANQGSEA. The CDR3 contains 13 residues. Written as DNA, the CDR3 is TGCAGCGTTGATACGGGACAGAACACTGAAGCTTTCTTT. Translation gives CSVDTGQNTEAFF.

Only a few counts were recorded for this clone. J is TRBJ1-1 and V is TRBV9; D uncertain. V was clipped by 5 bases and J by 8 bases, with 4 bases between them. CDR1 is SGDLS, CDR2 YYNGEE, per germline. This CDR3 is built from 9 residues. This CDR3 is CASSQEAFF. The CDR3 nucleotides read TGTGCCAGCAGTCAAGAAGCTTTCTTT.

This clone was observed a few times. The V gene is TRBV18, the J gene TRBJ1-5, with D possibly TRBD1 on 5 matching bases. Germline values: CDR1 KGHSH, CDR2 LQKENI. Trimming removed 0 bases from V and 6 bases from J, with 12 bases in between. CDR3 length: 15 residues. As DNA, the CDR3 is TGTGCCAGCTCACCACCGGCGGGGGGAAGTCAGCCCCAGCATTTT. Encoded protein: CASSPPAGGSQPQHF. The variable domain in full, completed from reference TRBV18 and TRBJ1-5, reads NAGVMQNPRHLVRRRGQEARLRCSPMKGHSHVYWYRQLPEEGLKFMVYLQKENIIDESGMPKERFSAEFPKEGPSILRIQQVVRGDSAAYFCASSPPAGGSQPQHFGDGTRLSIL.

This clone was seen a handful of times. The V gene is TRBV7-2, the J gene TRBJ2-3; 8 nucleotides align to TRBD1. The CDR3 covers 16 residues. V lost 2 bases, J lost 5 bases, and 9 bases stayed unmatched. Per germline, CDR1 SGHTA and CDR2 FQGNSA. The CDR3 loop is CASSLNWGQARDTQYF. The CDR3 DNA reads TGTGCCAGCAGCTTAAATTGGGGACAGGCCCGAGATACGCAGTATTTT.

A word on this clone: Different DNA sequences within this sample yield the same CDR3. The chain carries TRBV29-1 and TRBJ1-1, with D hard to call. V gave up 4 bases and J gave up 5 bases, with 5 bases separating them. Germline CDR1 and CDR2: SQVTM and ANQGSEA. CDR3 length: 10 amino acids. CDR3 residues: CSVVVTEAFF. The CDR3 DNA reads as TGCAGCGTTGTCGTTACTGAAGCTTTCTTT.

V and J are TRBV9 and TRBJ2-5, with D tentatively TRBD2 (6 bases). The CDR3 consists of 14 residues. V was trimmed by 2 bases and J by 0 bases, leaving 8 bases between them. CDR1 is SGDLS and CDR2 is YYNGEE in the germline V gene. The CDR3 DNA follows: TGTGCCAGCAGCGTGGAGGGGTACCAAGAGACCCAGTACTTC. This gives the protein CASSVEGYQETQYF.

In this sample, this clone turned up many times. V is TRBV30 and J is TRBJ1-2, with a possible D match to TRBD1 (5 bases). This CDR3 comprises 14 residues. CDR1 and CDR2 (germline): GTSNPN, SVGIG (reference sequence). Trimming pared 3 bases from V and 8 bases from J, leaving 19 bases between. DNA for the CDR3: TGTGCCTGGAGCCAGGCGGGGGTCGTCGGAGGCTACACCTTC. Its protein product is CAWSQAGVVGGYTF.

The table lists this clone with a few counts. This chain connects TRBV18 to TRBJ2-5; TRBD2 aligns across 9 bases. Losses at the gene ends were 0 bases for V and 5 bases for J; bases not matched to a gene: 7. The germline V gene encodes CDR1 KGHSH and CDR2 LQKENI. This CDR3 is 16 amino acids long. In nucleotides, the CDR3 is TGTGCCAGCTCACCACCGAATAGCGGGGGCGCGGAGACCCAGTACTTC. It is translated as CASSPPNSGGAETQYF.

The table lists this clone with a few counts. This chain uses TRBV25-1 with TRBJ1-2; TRBD1 matches at 8 bases. The junction had 10 bases not matched to a gene; V was cut back by 2 bases and J by 8 bases. Germline CDR1 is MGHDK and CDR2 is SYGVNS. CDR3 length equals 15 residues. The CDR3 sequence: CASSEPGRGLGGYTF. The CDR3 DNA follows: TGTGCCAGCAGTGAACCCGGCAGGGGGCTAGGGGGCTACACCTTC.

This clone was detected a few times. The rearrangement uses TRBV11-1 and TRBJ1-1; D is possibly TRBD1 (6 bases). Germline V gene data show CDR1 as SGHAT and CDR2 as FQDESV (reference sequence). V was pared by 5 bases and J by 11 bases, with 15 bases between. This CDR3 is 12 amino acids long. Here the CDR3 reads CASSPGQPQAFF. The CDR3 DNA sequence: TGTGCCAGCAGCCCCGGACAGCCCCAGGCTTTCTTT.

The chain couples TRBV5-1 to TRBJ2-5, with D possibly being TRBD2 (6 bases). Germline V gives CDR1 SGHRS, CDR2 YFSETQ. The CDR3 totals 13 residues. V shed 4 bases and J shed 5 bases, with 12 bases lying between them. CDR3 nucleotide sequence: TGCGCCAGCAGCACCGGGGCGGGGGAGACCCAGTACTTC. Translating it yields CASSTGAGETQYF.

In this sample, this clone turned up a few times. The chain is built from TRBV28 and TRBJ2-1; 8 bases are a match to TRBD2. This CDR3 comprises 15 residues. Per the germline V gene, CDR1 is MDHEN and CDR2 is SYDVKM. V lost 4 bases, J lost 0 bases, and 2 bases stayed unmatched. The CDR3 here is CASSSRGGSYNEQFF. The DNA for the CDR3 is TGTGCCAGCAGTTCCCGGGGGGGCTCCTACAATGAGCAGTTCTTC.

There are many counts of this clone. A read error may account for a junction end that differs from germline. The sample has other DNA sequences that encode this CDR3 too. The rearrangement links TRBV7-7 to TRBJ2-1; 7 positions agree with TRBD1. The germline CDR1 and CDR2 sequences are SSHAT and FNYEAQ (reference sequence). This CDR3 region has 13 residues. The CDR3 sequence: CASSPGGYNEQFF. The CDR3 DNA reads TGTGCTAGCAGCCCAGGGGGCTACAATGAGCAGTTCTTC.

This clone was detected a few times. The junction shows a germline mismatch at one end, possibly a read error. V usage is TRBV5-4 and J usage is TRBJ1-2; D is uncertain. The CDR3 spans 8 residues. Germline V gene lookup returns CDR1 SGHNT and CDR2 YYREEE (reference sequence). The CDR3 here is CASSLDLF. The CDR3 DNA follows: TGTGCCAGCAGCCTAGACCTTTTC. The whole variable domain, filled in from reference TRBV5-4 and TRBJ1-2, reads ETGVTQSPTHLIKTRGQQVTLRCSSQSGHNTVSWYQQALGQGPQFIFQYYREEENGRGNFPPRFSGLQFPNYSSELNVNALELDDSALYLCASSLDLFGSGTRLTVV.

This clone was counted only a few times. V is TRBV23-1 and J is TRBJ2-1; tentative D call: TRBD1 (6 bases). TRBV23-1 is labeled an ORF, and its function is uncertain. This CDR3 spans 12 amino acids. The V end lost 4 bases, the J end lost 13 bases, and 14 bases lay between the germline ends. The CDR3 DNA reads TGCGCCAGCAGTCCGGACAGTTTGATCCAGTTCTTC. Its protein product is CASSPDSLIQFF.